The present T cell receptor (beta chain) was sequenced within a study of blood T cell repertoires in COVID-19. In the original analysis: Estimation of nucleated cell counts was performed using reference gene primer amplification. The repertoire was sequenced with immunoSEQ multiplex PCR; TCRdb's copy has only in-frame clones and lacks some. The V and J calls and clone size come from that table; D and trimming were worked out from the DNA. The table has around 40,000 clones, roughly 85% seen once. The CDR3 sequence is 14 residues long. Germline trimming cut 6 bases from V and 2 bases from J; bases unmatched to any gene: 3. The V gene's germline CDR1 is KGHSH and CDR2 LQKENI.

Sequencing was carried out using peripheral blood. The TCR sequence derives from a human donor in a cohort sampled during active COVID-19. V is TRBV18 and J is TRBJ1-5, with 8 bases matching TRBD1. The CDR3 loop reads CASSPGQGNQPQHF. CDR3 nucleotide sequence: TGTGCCAGCTCCCCGGGACAGGGCAATCAGCCCCAGCATTTT.